The sequence of this T cell receptor (beta chain) was determined in a study of graft-versus-host responses after intestinal transplantation. General study results and limits: Elevated graft-versus-host to host-versus-graft clonal ratios in allografts were recorded for patients with graft-donor T cell macrochimerism.

A word on this clone: Its specificity is not known.

This CDR3 spans 14 amino acids. V lost 3 bases and J lost 4, with 10 bases in between. Per the germline V gene, CDR1 is WSHSY and CDR2 is SAAADI. Clones were sequenced by immunoSEQ multiplex PCR, and TCRdb holds only the in-frame ones, with some missing. The sample yields 96,000 or so clones, 92% seen once. The chain carries TRBV10-2 and TRBJ1-5; possibly TRBD1 for D (6 bases). The sequence was collected from a human donor who received an intestinal transplant. The sample here was unstimulated CD4+ T cells sorted from spleen or lymph node cells, taken before intestinal transplant. CDR3 sequence: CASSETGTNQPQHF. Written as DNA, the CDR3 is TGCGCCAGCAGTGAAACAGGGACGAATCAGCCCCAGCATTTT.